The clone carrying this T cell receptor (beta chain) was recorded many times. No ophthalmopathy progression within 18 months constituted stable Graves' hyperthyroidism. The patients, who ranged from 18 to 65 in age, presented with newly diagnosed hyperthyroidism lasting under 2 months. V was shortened by 8 bases and J by 0 bases, with 6 bases between the two germline ends. Germline loops: CDR1 KGHDR, CDR2 SFDVKD. There are 13 residues in the CDR3. The sample originates from a study of T cells in Graves' hyperthyroidism and ophthalmopathy. Study information: Peripheral blood samples were taken at initial diagnosis, prior to any treatment.

Template material for amplifying TCR beta CDR3 regions consisted of RNA transcripts. During a first-round RT-PCR of the TCR CDR3, the HTBI primer set was used. TCRdb passed the multiplex PCR reads through MiXCR, listing each CDR3 protein once. The sample contains under 400,000 distinct CDR3 sequences, approximately 25% of which appear only once. Source material: blood. This receptor was identified in a man aged 45 to 65 with Graves' hyperthyroidism. V and J are TRBV24-1 and TRBJ2-2, with D uncertain. CDR3 loop: CATTSPNTGELFF. The CDR3 DNA reads as TGTGCCACCACGTCCCCGAACACCGGGGAGCTGTTTTTT.